A selection of T cell receptor beta chains follows, all from one sample in a study of CXCR3-negative and CXCR3-positive naive CD8 T cells. One entry per CDR3 protein, without DNA, is what TCRdb gives after re-calling the 5' RACE reads. The table for this sample gives approximately 140,000 distinct CDR3 sequences. What was sequenced was naive CXCR3+ CD8+ T cells from blood. These receptors were collected from a human donor in good health. Some clones in this sample may be carry-over from other donors' samples. The CDR3 runs from the conserved cysteine through the conserved F or W.

J,V,CDR3
TRBJ2-1,TRBV6-4,CASSDWAGTSSYNEQFF
TRBJ2-7,TRBV4-3,CASSQDGTGLREQYF
TRBJ1-2,TRBV15,CATSRDQWTPRGYTF
TRBJ1-2,TRBV12-5,CASGLGGPNYGYTF
TRBJ2-7,TRBV10-1,CASSEFGSSYEQYF
TRBJ2-7,TRBV28,CASRDGGRFSSYEQYF
TRBJ2-2,TRBV4-1,CASGQDPNTGELFF
TRBJ2-1,TRBV5-1,CASSSLDLGNEQFF
TRBJ1-1,TRBV5-1,CASSLAGTGTEAFF
TRBJ1-1,TRBV6-5,CASRLFGGGKDTEAFF
TRBJ2-3,TRBV5-6,CASSLEAGGSTDTQYF
TRBJ2-5,TRBV7-9,CASSFGQGETQYF
TRBJ2-5,TRBV5-1,CASSHGLAGEETQYF
TRBJ1-6,TRBV7-9,CASSLAPGLHAYNSPLHF
TRBJ2-1,TRBV7-2,CASSLDRDALPSSYNEQFF
TRBJ1-2,TRBV11-2,CASSRGYPYGYTF
TRBJ1-1,TRBV7-8,CASSLVEIGQGDPSRAFF
TRBJ2-1,TRBV2,CASITTGTSSYNEQFF
TRBJ1-4,TRBV6-1,CASNQAPGLFF
TRBJ1-2,TRBV2,CASSDLGRSSSYTF
TRBJ2-3,TRBV28,CASSPLFDRVGSSQYF
TRBJ2-7,TRBV29-1,CSVELLAGPYEQYF
TRBJ2-7,TRBV7-9,CASSFLPTHEQYF
TRBJ2-7,TRBV20-1,CSARVGSYEQYF
TRBJ1-2,TRBV29-1,CSVAGGTNYGYTF
TRBJ1-5,TRBV4-1,CASSQSWTLSNQPQHF
TRBJ1-2,TRBV29-1,CSAVRQGGGYTF